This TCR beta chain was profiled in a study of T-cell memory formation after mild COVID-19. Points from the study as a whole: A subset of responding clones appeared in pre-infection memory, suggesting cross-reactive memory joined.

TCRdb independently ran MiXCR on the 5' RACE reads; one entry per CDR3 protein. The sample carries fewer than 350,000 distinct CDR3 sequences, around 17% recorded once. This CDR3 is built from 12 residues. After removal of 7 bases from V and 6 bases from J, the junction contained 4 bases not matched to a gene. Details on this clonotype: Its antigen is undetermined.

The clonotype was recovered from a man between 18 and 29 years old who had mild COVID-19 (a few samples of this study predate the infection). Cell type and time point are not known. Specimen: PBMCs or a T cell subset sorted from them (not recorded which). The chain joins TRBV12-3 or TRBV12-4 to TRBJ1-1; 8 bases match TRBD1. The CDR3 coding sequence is TGTGCCAGCAATAAGGACAGGGCTGAAGCTTTCTTT. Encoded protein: CASNKDRAEAFF.